The 20 T cell receptor beta chains presented below share a single source sample, sequenced in a study of regulatory T cells in long-lasting Graves disease. This sample's time point: newly diagnosed GD, antithyroid drugs for less than 3 months. PBMC RNA served as the TCR library source. Building the TCR beta libraries relied on iRepertoire HTBI primers, and CDR3 regions underwent Arm-PCR. MiXCR, run by TCRdb on the multiplex PCR reads, gives a single entry per CDR3 protein. The sample lists a few hundred thousand distinct CDR3 sequences, around 16% occurring once. Here the sequenced sample was peripheral blood mononuclear cells (PBMCs), taken at new diagnosis, from a patient treated with antithyroid drugs. The receptors stem from a female donor with Graves disease.

Only one count was recorded for this clonotype. Being one base from a much bigger clone, this may be a read error. This rearrangement joins TRBV20-1 to TRBJ1-4, with 8 positions matching TRBD1. The germline CDR1 and CDR2 sequences are DFQATT and SNEGSKA (reference sequence). The CDR3 totals 11 residues. This CDR3 is CGARGWTGLFF. The CDR3 DNA reads TGCGGTGCTAGAGGTTGGACAGGGCTGTTTTTT.

This clonotype was seen ten or more times. This chain connects TRBV6-1 to TRBJ1-1; D remains ambiguous. Trimming stripped 7 bases from V and 2 bases from J, with 11 bases between. Germline CDR1 is MNHNS and CDR2 is SASEGT. The CDR3 loop spans 13 amino acids. The CDR3 sequence: CASIKVGNTEAFF. DNA of the CDR3: TGTGCCAGCATAAAAGTAGGCAACACTGAAGCTTTCTTT.

This clonotype has ten or more counts. The chain carries TRBV6-5 and TRBJ2-5; 12 nucleotides align to TRBD2. Per the germline V gene, CDR1 is MNHEY and CDR2 is SVGAGI. Germline trimming cut 4 bases from V and 5 bases from J; bases unmatched to any gene: 2. This CDR3 spans 14 amino acids. This CDR3 is CASSWTSGVETQYF. As DNA, the CDR3 is TGTGCCAGCAGTTGGACTAGCGGGGTGGAGACCCAGTACTTC.

Comment on this clonotype: A read error is possible here, since a much larger clone lies one base away. Likely a read error: the CDR3 ends without its conserved phenylalanine or tryptophan. The DNA is omitted, as the CDR3 cannot be located on it reliably, and the CDR3 follows TCRdb's listing. The chain uses TRBV7-2 and TRBJ2-1; TRBD1 was called by the table and not checked on the DNA. Termini included, the CDR3 measures 13 amino acids. Germline V gene data show CDR1 as SGHTA and CDR2 as FQGNSA. This CDR3 is CASSLSLFAGLFL.

This clonotype came up many times. The chain employs TRBV29-1 and TRBJ2-1, with TRBD2 matching 9 bases. Germline V lookup: CDR1 SQVTM, CDR2 ANQGSEA. V lost 1 base and J lost 6; bases outside the gene matches: 10. The CDR3 runs to 16 residues. The CDR3 sequence is CSVEGSAGGGFNEQFF. The CDR3 coding sequence is TGCAGCGTTGAAGGAAGCGCGGGAGGGGGTTTCAATGAGCAGTTCTTC.

The chain recombines TRBV29-1 with TRBJ1-2, with a possible D match to TRBD1 (6 bases). This CDR3 has 12 amino acids. Per germline, CDR1 SQVTM and CDR2 ANQGSEA. V shed 2 bases and J shed 7 bases, with 11 bases lying between them. CDR3 protein: CSVELGAGGYTF. CDR3 bases: TGCAGCGTTGAATTGGGGGCGGGTGGCTACACCTTC.

This clonotype appeared many times. This chain uses TRBV6-5 with TRBJ1-2; 8 nucleotides agree with TRBD1. The V gene's germline CDR1 is MNHEY and CDR2 SVGAGI. This CDR3 spans 12 amino acids. The junction had 1 base not matched to a gene; V was cut back by 4 bases and J by 6 bases. CDR3 protein: CASSSTGDGYTF. CDR3 nucleotides: TGTGCCAGCAGTTCGACAGGGGATGGCTACACCTTC.

This clonotype was counted ten times or more. This chain connects TRBV12-3 or TRBV12-4 to TRBJ2-4; tentative D call: TRBD2 (6 bases). The CDR3 totals 13 residues. Between the trimmed V and J ends, which lost 0 bases and 8 bases, there was a span of 8 bases. As DNA, the CDR3 is TGTGCCAGCAGTTTAGCGCGCGGGGACATTCAGTACTTC. Its protein product is CASSLARGDIQYF.

This clonotype was counted between two and nine times. The gene calls are TRBV25-1 and TRBJ2-3, with D unresolved. The CDR3 length is 14 residues. Germline CDR1 is MGHDK and CDR2 is SYGVNS. V was cut by 4 bases and J by 0 bases, with 8 bases left in between. CDR3 in DNA: TGTGCCAGCAGTGTATTAGGTAGCACAGATACGCAGTATTTT. Protein sequence: CASSVLGSTDTQYF.

This clonotype appeared many times. CDR3 region: CASSQDRPGEKLFF. The DNA of the CDR3 is TGCGCCAGCAGCCAAGATAGGCCTGGTGAAAAACTGTTTTTT. The rearrangement uses TRBV4-3 and TRBJ1-4; the D is unclear. Between the trimmed V and J ends, which lost 0 bases and 7 bases, there was a span of 9 bases. The CDR3 runs 14 residues. In germline, CDR1 is LGHNA, CDR2 YSLEER.

The chain is built from TRBV18 and TRBJ1-4; D gene uncertain. There are 15 residues in the CDR3. V lost 3 bases to trimming and J lost 8 bases, with 16 bases between them. The germline CDR1 and CDR2 sequences are KGHSH and LQKENI. The CDR3 DNA reads as TGTGCCAGCTCACCGAGCCCCTCTCCGAACGAAAAACTGTTTTTT. This translates into CASSPSPSPNEKLFF. The whole variable domain, remainder taken from reference TRBV18 and TRBJ1-4, is NAGVMQNPRHLVRRRGQEARLRCSPMKGHSHVYWYRQLPEEGLKFMVYLQKENIIDESGMPKERFSAEFPKEGPSILRIQQVVRGDSAAYFCASSPSPSPNEKLFFGSGTQLSVL.

This chain uses TRBV2 with TRBJ1-1; D unclear. The CDR3 contains 12 residues. Trimming stripped 8 bases from V and 2 bases from J, with 9 bases between. The germline CDR1 and CDR2 sequences are SNHLY and FYNNEI. This chain's CDR3 is CASEQTNTEAFF. The CDR3 nucleotides are TGTGCCAGCGAACAGACAAACACTGAAGCTTTCTTT.

This clonotype was recorded many times. The V and J genes are TRBV12-3 or TRBV12-4 and TRBJ1-5, with no clear D. Trimming took off 5 bases at V and 6 bases at J, with 14 bases between the two ends. The CDR3 loop spans 14 amino acids. This CDR3 reads CASSPSPFFQPQHF. For the CDR3, the DNA is TGTGCCAGCAGTCCCTCCCCCTTCTTTCAGCCCCAGCATTTT.

At least ten counts were recorded for this clonotype. The gene calls are TRBV3-1 and TRBJ2-2; a weak D match, TRBD1 (5 bases). Per the germline V gene, CDR1 is LGHDT and CDR2 is YNNKEL (reference sequence). V lost 2 bases to trimming and J lost 7 bases, with 8 bases between them. The CDR3 is 13 amino acids. CDR3 amino acids: CASSQYQGGELFF. In nucleotides, the CDR3 is TGTGCCAGCAGCCAATACCAGGGCGGGGAGCTGTTTTTT.

This clonotype was found a few times. The V call is TRBV7-2, the J call TRBJ2-3; D gene ambiguous. Germline V gives CDR1 SGHTA, CDR2 FQGNSA. CDR3 length equals 14 residues. V was pared by 5 bases and J by 4 bases, with 13 bases between. CDR3 protein: CASSPRLVADTQYF. In DNA, the CDR3 is TGTGCCAGCAGCCCTCGGTTAGTTGCAGATACGCAGTATTTT.

The table lists this clonotype with many counts. This rearrangement joins TRBV12-5 to TRBJ2-5; no clear D. The CDR3 spans 15 residues. V shed 1 base and J shed 5 bases, with 14 bases lying between them. CDR1 LGHNT and CDR2 FRNRAP come from the germline V gene. Here the CDR3 reads CASGLDAVALETQYF. In DNA form, the CDR3 reads TGTGCTAGTGGTTTGGACGCGGTGGCCCTCGAGACCCAGTACTTC.

This clonotype has ten or more counts. The rearrangement uses TRBV12-3 or TRBV12-4 and TRBJ2-2; D is undetermined. Trimming left V 7 bases short and J 6 bases short, with 9 bases between. This CDR3 is 12 amino acids long. The CDR3 DNA follows: TGTGCCAGCATGCAGTACCCCGGGGAGCTGTTTTTT. Protein product: CASMQYPGELFF.

This clonotype has at least ten counts. This chain uses TRBV6-1 with TRBJ2-2, with D perhaps matching TRBD1 (5 bases). The CDR3 covers 13 residues. V lost 8 bases and J lost 2, with 9 bases in between. The V gene's germline CDR1 is MNHNS and CDR2 SASEGT. In DNA, the CDR3 is TGTGCCAGCCTCGGACAAAACACCGGGGAGCTGTTTTTT. It encodes CASLGQNTGELFF.

In this sample, this clonotype turned up many times. The V and J genes are TRBV20-1 and TRBJ1-5; D is uncertain. Looked up from germline, CDR1 is DFQATT and CDR2 is SNEGSKA (reference sequence). Between the trimmed V and J ends, which lost 3 bases and 2 bases, there was a span of 8 bases. The CDR3 is 13 amino acids. In DNA form, the CDR3 reads TGCAGTGCTAGGAGGCGCGGCAATCAGCCCCAGCATTTT. It specifies CSARRRGNQPQHF.

The sample holds many counts of this clonotype. This sequence joins TRBV2 and TRBJ2-3; D unresolved. This CDR3 has 11 amino acids. Germline CDR1 and CDR2: SNHLY and FYNNEI. Trimming stripped 6 bases from V and 3 bases from J, with 4 bases between. CDR3 nucleotide sequence: TGTGCCAGCAGCCATACAGATACGCAGTATTTT. Its translation: CASSHTDTQYF.